Reported below is one TCR beta chain. The data belong to a study of blood T cell repertoires in COVID-19. Study context: Acute and convalescent COVID-19 samples came from the United States, Italy and Spain. The cDNA or gDNA used as material had been derived from T cells, B-cell-depleted T cells, or PBMCs.

Per the original methods: Cell counts per sample came from amplifying reference gene primers. The method was immunoSEQ multiplex PCR; TCRdb's version includes in-frame clones alone and lacks a portion of them. That table furnishes V, J and clone size, whereas the DNA furnished D and trimming. The table has tens of thousands of clones, 89% seen once; the top ten hold 4.5% to 5.5%. V gave up 4 bases and J gave up 8 bases; unmatched junction bases: 4. CDR1 and CDR2 from the germline V gene are LNHDA and SQIVND (reference sequence). The length of the CDR3 is 13 residues. In Seattle, patients joined the study during active infection and were tracked longitudinally.

The chain has TRBV19 and TRBJ2-3; TRBD1 matches at 9 bases. Source material: peripheral blood. The source is a man aged 60 to 69 with COVID-19, enrolled during active disease. This CDR3 reads CASSTGQGSTQYF. CDR3 DNA: TGTGCCAGTAGTACCGGACAGGGGTCTACGCAGTATTTT.